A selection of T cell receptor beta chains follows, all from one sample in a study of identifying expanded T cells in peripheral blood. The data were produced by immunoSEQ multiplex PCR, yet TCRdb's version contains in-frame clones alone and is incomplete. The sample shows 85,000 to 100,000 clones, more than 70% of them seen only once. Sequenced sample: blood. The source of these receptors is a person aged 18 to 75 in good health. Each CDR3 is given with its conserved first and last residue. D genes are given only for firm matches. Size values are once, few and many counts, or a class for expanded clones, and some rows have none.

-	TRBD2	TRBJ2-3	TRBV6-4	TGTGCCAGCAGTAATCGCGGGGGGGCCACAGATACGCAGTATTTT	CASSNRGGATDTQYF
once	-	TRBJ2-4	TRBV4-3	TGCGCCAGCAGCCAAGATCAGGGAAACATTCAGTACTTC	CASSQDQGNIQYF
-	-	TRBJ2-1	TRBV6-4	TGTGCCAGCAGTGACGGGGCCCTGCGGGGTAACGATGAGCAGTTCTTC	CASSDGALRGNDEQFF
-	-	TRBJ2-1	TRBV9	TGTGCCAGCAGCGGCGGACTAAGGGGCAGGGGCTCCTACAATGAGCAGTTCTTC	CASSGGLRGRGSYNEQFF
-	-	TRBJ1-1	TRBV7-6	TGTGCCAGCAGCTTAGGATCGGATGCGGTGAACACTGAAGCTTTCTTT	CASSLGSDAVNTEAFF
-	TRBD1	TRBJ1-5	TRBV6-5	TGTGCCAGCAGGGACAGGGAGAATCAGCCCCAGCATTTT	CASRDRENQPQHF
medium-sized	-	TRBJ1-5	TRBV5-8	TGTGCCAGCAGCGGTGGCAGGGGACAGCCCCAGCATTTT	CASSGGRGQPQHF
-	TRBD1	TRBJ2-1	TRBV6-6	TGTGCCAGCAGTTACCGACAGGGTAACAATGAGCAGTTCTTC	CASSYRQGNNEQFF
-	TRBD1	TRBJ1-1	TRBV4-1	TGTGCCAGCAGCCAAGGGGGCGAAGCTTTCTTT	CASSQGGEAFF
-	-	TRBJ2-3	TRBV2	TGTGCCAGCAGTGGCCAGCCCTCCTTGGCAGATACGCAGTATTTT	CASSGQPSLADTQYF
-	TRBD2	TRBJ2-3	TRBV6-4	TGTGCCAGCAGTGACGGGACTAGCGGGAGTATAGATACGCAGTATTTT	CASSDGTSGSIDTQYF
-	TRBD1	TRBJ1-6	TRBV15	TGTGCCACCAGCAGAGAAAGCAGGGGGTGGGTACCCCTCCACTTT	CATSRESRGWVPLHF
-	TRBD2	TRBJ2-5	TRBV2	TGTGCCAGCAGTGATGGACTAGCGGGGGGGCCCGGGGAGACCCAGTACTTC	CASSDGLAGGPGETQYF
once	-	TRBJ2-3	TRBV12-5	TGTGCTAGTGGTTTGGTGGGCGCGACAGACGACACAGATACGCAGTATTTT	CASGLVGATDDTDTQYF
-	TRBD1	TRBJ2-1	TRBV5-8	TGTGCCAGCAGCCCCACTAGGACAGGCAGTTACAATGAGCAGTTCTTC	CASSPTRTGSYNEQFF
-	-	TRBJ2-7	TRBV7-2	TGTGCCAGCAGCTTACAGGCCGAGAGCGAGCAGTACTTC	CASSLQAESEQYF
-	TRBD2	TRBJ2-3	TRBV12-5	TGTGCTAGTGGTTTGGTAGACGGGGGGGCGGATACGCAGTATTTT	CASGLVDGGADTQYF
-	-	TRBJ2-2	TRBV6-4	TGTGCCAGCACCTCAACTAGCTCGTATGGCGGGGAGCTGTTTTTT	CASTSTSSYGGELFF
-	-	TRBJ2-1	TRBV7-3	TGTGCCAGCAGTTTTACCGGGGCCAATGAGCAGTTCTTC	CASSFTGANEQFF
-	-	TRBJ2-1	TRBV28	TGTGCCAGCAGTGCGGGCCAGGGGTCGTCCGCGCCGTTCTTC	CASSAGQGSSAPFF
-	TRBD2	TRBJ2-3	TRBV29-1	TGCAGCGTTGGGGGACTAGCGGGGGACACAGATACGCAGTATTTT	CSVGGLAGDTDTQYF
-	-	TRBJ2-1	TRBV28	TGTGCCAGCAGCCGTCTAGTGATCGGCGCCTACAATGAGCAGTTCTTC	CASSRLVIGAYNEQFF
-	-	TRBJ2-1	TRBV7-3	TGTGCCAGCAGCTTAATGCCGCTAGCGCTAGGCAATTTACGCAATGAGCAGTTCTTC	CASSLMPLALGNLRNEQFF
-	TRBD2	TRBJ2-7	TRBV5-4	TGTGCCAGCAGCCCCACTAGCGGGAGCACCTACGAGCAGTACTTC	CASSPTSGSTYEQYF
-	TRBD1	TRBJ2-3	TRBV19	TGTGCCACACGGGACAGTATTGGAGATACGCAGTATTTT	CATRDSIGDTQYF
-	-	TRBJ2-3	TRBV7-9	TGTGCCAGCAGCTTAAGGGATCCTAGCACAGATACGCAGTATTTT	CASSLRDPSTDTQYF
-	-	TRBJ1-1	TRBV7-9	TGTGCCAGCAGCTTCCCCTTGAACACTGAAGCTTTCTTT	CASSFPLNTEAFF
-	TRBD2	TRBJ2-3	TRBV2	TGTGCCAGCAGTGAAAGCAGCGGGGGACCTACGCAGTATTTT	CASSESSGGPTQYF
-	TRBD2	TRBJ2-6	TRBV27	TGTGCCAGCAGTTTATCGGTAGCGGGGTTACCCTCTGGGGCCAACGTCCTGACTTTC	CASSLSVAGLPSGANVLTF
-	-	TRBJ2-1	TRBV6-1	TGTGCCAGCAGTCGGGAGCCCCACAATGAGCAGTTCTTC	CASSREPHNEQFF
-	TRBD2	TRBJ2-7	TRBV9	TGTGCCAGCAGCGTAGACCCGGGGGGGCCATACGAGCAGTACTTC	CASSVDPGGPYEQYF
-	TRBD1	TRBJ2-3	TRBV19	TGTGCCAGTACTCCCACCCAGGGGGCTTTCGTCTCAGATACGCAGTATTTT	CASTPTQGAFVSDTQYF
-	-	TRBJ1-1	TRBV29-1	TGCAGCGTTGGGCAAAGCATGAACACTGAAGCTTTCTTT	CSVGQSMNTEAFF
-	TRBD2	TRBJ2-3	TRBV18	TGTGCCAGCTCACCATTACCCCGGACTAGCGGGCCCCGAGATACGCAGTATTTT	CASSPLPRTSGPRDTQYF
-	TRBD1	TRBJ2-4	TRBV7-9	TGTGCCAGCAGCTCCGACAGGGGATTGAACATTCAGTACTTC	CASSSDRGLNIQYF
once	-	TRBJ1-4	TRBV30	TGTGCCTGGAGTGTCGGGCAGGCAACTAATGAAAAACTGTTTTTT	CAWSVGQATNEKLFF
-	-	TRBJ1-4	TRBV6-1	TGTGCCAGCATTCGCGGTGAAAAACTGTTTTTT	CASIRGEKLFF
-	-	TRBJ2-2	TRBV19	TGTGCCAGTAGCCCCCCGGACACCGGGGAGCTGTTTTTT	CASSPPDTGELFF
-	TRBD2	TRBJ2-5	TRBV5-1	TGCGCCAGCAGCTTTACCGGGACTAGCGAAGAGACCCAGTACTTC	CASSFTGTSEETQYF
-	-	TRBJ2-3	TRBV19	TGTGCCAGTAGTATATCTGCGGCAGCAAGCACAGATACGCAGTATTTT	CASSISAAASTDTQYF
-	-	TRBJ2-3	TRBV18	TGTGCCAGCTCACCAGGCGGCAGGTACACAGATACGCAGTATTTT	CASSPGGRYTDTQYF
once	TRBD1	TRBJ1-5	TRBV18	TGTGCCAGCTCACAGGACAGGGGATCGGATCAGCCCCAGCATTTT	CASSQDRGSDQPQHF
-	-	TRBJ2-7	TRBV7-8	TGTGCCAGCAGCTTAGGGGTCTACTCCTACGAGCAGTACTTC	CASSLGVYSYEQYF
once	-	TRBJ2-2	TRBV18	TGTGCCAGCTCCAGGGATAACACCGGGGAGCTGTTTTTT	CASSRDNTGELFF
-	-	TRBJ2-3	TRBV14	TGTGCCAGCAGCCAGAACCGACTACCACGCACAGATACGCAGTATTTT	CASSQNRLPRTDTQYF
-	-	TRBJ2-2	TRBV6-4	TGTGCCAGCAGTGACTCCGGGACATCGAACACCGGGGAGCTGTTTTTT	CASSDSGTSNTGELFF
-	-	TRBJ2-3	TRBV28	TGTGCCAGCAGTTTAGGGGACATGGGGGTCGATACGCAGTATTTT	CASSLGDMGVDTQYF
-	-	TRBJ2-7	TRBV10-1	TGCGCCAGCAGTGACCCCCGGCGTGGGGGAATTGGGGAGCAGTACTTC	CASSDPRRGGIGEQYF
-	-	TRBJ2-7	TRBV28	TGTGCCAGCAGTCTCAGCCTGGGCTACGAGCAGTACTTC	CASSLSLGYEQYF
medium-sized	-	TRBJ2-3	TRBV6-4	TGTGCCAGCAGTGCGAAATCCGGGGGCACAGATACGCAGTATTTT	CASSAKSGGTDTQYF
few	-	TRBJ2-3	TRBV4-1	TGCGCCAGCAGCGCGGGACCCCCCAGGCTGGTTACAGATACGCAGTATTTT	CASSAGPPRLVTDTQYF
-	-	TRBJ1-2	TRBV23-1	TGCGCCAGCAGCCGCTGGACAGCCACTAACTATGGCTACACCTTC	CASSRWTATNYGYTF
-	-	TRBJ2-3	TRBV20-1	TGCAGTGCCCAGGACGGCGATACGCAGTATTTT	CSAQDGDTQYF